The source of this TCR beta chain is a study of cytomegalovirus exposure and HLA in healthy donors. Overall study findings and caveats: According to a later analysis, most TCR beta chains associated with CMV appeared HLA-restricted. In an earlier analysis, productive rearrangement rates for most beta V segments clustered near 87% or 30%. Reportedly, a later analysis found an Asian-associated ancestry cluster had fewer N-insertions than the approximately 670-donor mean.

The primer mix had 60 Vbeta and 13 Jbeta primers. The data were produced by immunoSEQ multiplex PCR, yet TCRdb's version contains in-frame clones alone and is incomplete. Among over 100,000 clones listed, 70% to 85% were seen once. This CDR3 comprises 15 residues. Germline CDR1 GTSNPN, CDR2 SVGIG (reference sequence). J gave up 3 bases and V 3 bases, and 8 bases lay outside the gene matches. A note on this clone: The antigen is not known.

The rearrangement uses TRBV30 and TRBJ1-5; 7 positions agree with TRBD1. What was sequenced was PBMCs. The receptor was derived from a young woman in good health and CMV-seropositive. This CDR3 reads CAWRPDRVVNQPQHF. As DNA, the CDR3 is TGTGCCTGGAGGCCAGACAGGGTTGTCAATCAGCCCCAGCATTTT.